This T cell receptor (beta chain) stems from a study of cytomegalovirus exposure and HLA in healthy donors. Study-level results: In a later analysis, V- and J-gene trimming of beta chains associated with a DCLRE1C missense variant, replicated independently.

PCR primers comprised 60 Vbeta and 13 Jbeta primers. The repertoire was sequenced with immunoSEQ multiplex PCR; TCRdb's copy has only in-frame clones and lacks some. The top ten hold about a fifth of the sample, which has 85,000 to 95,000 clones, roughly 70% seen once. Germline CDR1 is SEHNR and CDR2 is FQNEAQ (reference sequence). V was shortened by 1 base and J by 7 bases, with 7 bases between the two germline ends. This CDR3 is 12 amino acids long. Concerning this clone itself: Its matching antigen is unknown.

The V call is TRBV7-9, the J call TRBJ1-1; no clear D. The receptor was isolated from a man aged 30 to 39 in good health and CMV-seropositive. Sequences were obtained from PBMCs. CDR3 DNA sequence: TGTGCCAGCAGCTTAGGCGGCGGTGAAGCTTTCTTT. This gives the protein CASSLGGGEAFF.